The present entry profiles one TCR beta chain with its context. The data were taken from a study of blood T cell repertoires in COVID-19. Clones were read by immunoSEQ multiplex PCR, and TCRdb kept only the in-frame ones, dropping some. The sample contains some 400,000 clones, under 90% of which appear only once. Recovered participants had two consecutive negative NP/OP PCR tests, healthcare professional clearance, or symptom resolution. The CDR3 totals 14 residues. Germline V gene lookup returns CDR1 ENHRY and CDR2 SYGVKD. Deletions cut 7 bases from V and 7 bases from J, with 17 bases between. The receptor comes from a woman between 25 and 40 years old who had recovered from COVID-19. The sample consisted of PBMCs or T cells enriched from blood (not recorded which). The gene calls are TRBV10-3 and TRBJ2-1; maybe TRBD2 (6 bases). CDR3 protein: CAITSSDRRNEQFF. The CDR3 DNA reads TGTGCCATCACCTCTAGCGATCGGCGGAATGAGCAGTTCTTC.